This T cell receptor beta chain was observed in a study of shared clonotypes between healthy human individuals. There are 16 residues in the CDR3. V was trimmed by 3 bases and J by 2 bases, leaving 14 bases between them. Germline V CDR1 and CDR2: SGDLS, YYNGEE. Data came from immunoSEQ multiplex PCR; TCRdb stores just in-frame clones and leaves some out. Of around 1.5 million clones listed, 95% to 99% are singletons. Sequenced material: naive CD4+ T cells sorted from blood. As for subset: CD45RA+ positively selected. The origin of this receptor is a man aged 25-40 years in good health. The rearrangement uses TRBV9 and TRBJ2-2; D is ambiguous. CDR3 amino acids: CASSDPPRLNTGELFF. CDR3 bases: TGTGCCAGCAGCGATCCGCCACGCTTAAACACCGGGGAGCTGTTTTTT.